One and the same sample provided the 10 T cell receptor beta chains below, sequenced in a study of blood T cell repertoires in COVID-19. The assay was immunoSEQ multiplex PCR, and TCRdb's table has in-frame clones only and misses some. This table has about 35,000 clones, around 88% appearing once. The material sequenced was peripheral blood. Receptor source: a woman in her seventies with active COVID-19.

The CDR3, as DNA: TGTGCCAGCAGTACTGGGGACAGGGGGCGTGAGCAGTTCTTC. Protein product: CASSTGDRGREQFF. The V gene is TRBV28, the J gene TRBJ2-1, with 12 bases that match TRBD1. The trim removed 5 bases at V and 9 bases at J, leaving 5 bases unmatched. The CDR3 runs 14 residues. Per the germline V gene, CDR1 is MDHEN and CDR2 is SYDVKM.

The rearrangement uses TRBV19 and TRBJ1-1; no clear D. The ends were cut back, 1 base at V and 7 bases at J, with 13 bases in the middle. The V gene's germline CDR1 is LNHDA and CDR2 SQIVND (reference sequence). The CDR3 runs to 14 residues. CDR3 nucleotides: TGTGCCAGTAGTATAGGTCGGGGTGTGGGTGAAGCTTTCTTT. Translating gives CASSIGRGVGEAFF.

V usage is TRBV3-1 (or the pseudogene TRBV3-2) and J usage is TRBJ2-5, with 12 bases aligning to TRBD2. V shed 4 bases, J shed 2 bases, and the junction held 8 bases outside the gene matches. The CDR3 contains 17 residues. Germline CDR1 and CDR2: LGHDT and YNNKEL (reference sequence). The CDR3 is CASSPGLAGTLQETQYF. The CDR3, as DNA: TGTGCCAGCAGCCCCGGACTAGCGGGGACCCTACAAGAGACCCAGTACTTC.

V and J are TRBV15 and TRBJ2-7; 7 bases are a match to TRBD1. Germline assignment: CDR1 LNHNV and CDR2 YYDKDF (reference sequence). This CDR3 is built from 13 residues. Germline trimming cut 5 bases from V and 6 bases from J; bases unmatched to any gene: 7. The CDR3 loop reads CATSERQGGEQYF. The CDR3 nucleotides are TGTGCCACCAGCGAGAGACAGGGCGGCGAGCAGTACTTC.

This chain connects TRBV10-3 to TRBJ2-5, with 7 bases aligning to TRBD1. V trimming: 4 bases; J trimming: 2 bases; junction bases outside the gene matches: 4. The CDR3 has 14 residues. Germline loops: CDR1 ENHRY, CDR2 SYGVKD. This chain's CDR3 is CAISGDREQETQYF. The CDR3 region has the DNA TGTGCCATCAGTGGAGACAGGGAGCAAGAGACCCAGTACTTC.

The CDR3 nucleotides read TGCGCCAGCAGGGAGGGAGGGGGCCACACTGAAGCTTTCTTT. Protein: CASREGGGHTEAFF. The J gene is TRBJ1-1, the V gene TRBV10-2; TRBD1 matches at 7 bases. The CDR3 loop spans 14 amino acids. In germline, CDR1 is WSHSY, CDR2 SAAADI. The V segment lost 6 bases and the J segment 3 bases; nucleotides outside the gene matches: 7.

The V gene is TRBV20-1, the J gene TRBJ2-3; no definite D call. Germline loops: CDR1 DFQATT, CDR2 SNEGSKA (reference sequence). V lost 6 bases, J lost 2 bases, and 6 bases lay in between. The CDR3 has 11 residues. CDR3 coding DNA: TGCAGTGCGACTCACACAGATACGCAGTATTTT. Protein sequence: CSATHTDTQYF.

The chain has TRBV30 and TRBJ1-2; D may be TRBD1 (6 bases). The CDR3 is made up of 15 amino acids. V gave up 0 bases and J gave up 8 bases, with 19 bases separating them. Germline CDR1 is GTSNPN and CDR2 is SVGIG (reference sequence). CDR3 bases: TGTGCCTGGAGTGTACCCCCCGGGACATATCACGGCTACACCTTC. Protein product: CAWSVPPGTYHGYTF.

This chain joins TRBV27 and TRBJ1-1; D remains unclear. CDR3 length: 14 residues. V gave up 8 bases and J gave up 4 bases, with 17 bases separating them. Germline V gene data show CDR1 as MNHEY and CDR2 as SMNVEV (reference sequence). The CDR3 DNA is TGTGCCAGCGGCTTAGGTGTCGGGAGCACTGAAGCTTTCTTT. Translating it yields CASGLGVGSTEAFF.

V usage is TRBV9 and J usage is TRBJ1-3; D is ambiguous. The CDR3 sequence is 14 residues long. Germline lookup yields CDR1 SGDLS and CDR2 YYNGEE. With 0 bases removed from V and 0 bases from J, the gap between germline ends came to 4 bases. The CDR3 loop is CASSVADSGNTIYF. CDR3 coding DNA: TGTGCCAGCAGCGTAGCAGACTCTGGAAACACCATATATTTT.